This T cell receptor (beta chain) was sequenced for a study of cytomegalovirus exposure and HLA in healthy donors. Study-level findings and limits: A link between a missense DCLRE1C variant and TCR beta V- and J-gene trimming emerged from a later analysis. Across all donors, roughly uniform sequencing depth was an assumption of the presence/absence analyses. Analyzed later, most CMV-associated TCR beta chains appeared HLA-restricted.

With regard to this clone: Its antigen is currently unknown.

Primers: 60 Vbeta forward and 13 Jbeta reverse. Repertoires were generated with immunoSEQ multiplex PCR, while TCRdb's copy carries only in-frame clones and drops some. The sample has some 65,000 clones; around 73% are singletons. Germline-derived CDR1 and CDR2 are SGHNT and YYREEE (reference sequence). The CDR3 runs 17 residues. The trim removed 4 bases at V and 0 bases at J, leaving 8 bases unmatched. Sequencing was performed on PBMCs. The sequence derives from a girl aged 5-17 years in good health and CMV-seropositive. This chain links TRBV5-4 with TRBJ2-1, with TRBD2 matching over 9 bases. CDR3 sequence reads: CASSKRLAANSYNEQFF. The CDR3 DNA is TGTGCCAGCAGCAAAAGACTAGCGGCCAACTCCTACAATGAGCAGTTCTTC. Filled out from reference TRBV5-4 and TRBJ2-1, the complete variable domain reads ETGVTQSPTHLIKTRGQQVTLRCSSQSGHNTVSWYQQALGQGPQFIFQYYREEENGRGNFPPRFSGLQFPNYSSELNVNALELDDSALYLCASSKRLAANSYNEQFFGPGTRLTVL.